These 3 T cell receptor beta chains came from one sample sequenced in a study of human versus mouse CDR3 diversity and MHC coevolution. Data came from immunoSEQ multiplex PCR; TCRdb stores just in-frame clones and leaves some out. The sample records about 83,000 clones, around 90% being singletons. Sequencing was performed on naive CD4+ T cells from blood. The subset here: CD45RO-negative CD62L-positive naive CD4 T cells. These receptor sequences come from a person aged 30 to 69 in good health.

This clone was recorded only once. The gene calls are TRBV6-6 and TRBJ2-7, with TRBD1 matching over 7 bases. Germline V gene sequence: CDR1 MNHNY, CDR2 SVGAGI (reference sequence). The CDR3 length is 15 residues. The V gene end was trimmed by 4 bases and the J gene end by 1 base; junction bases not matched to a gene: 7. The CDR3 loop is CASSSRTGHSYEQYF. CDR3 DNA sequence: TGTGCCAGCAGTTCAAGGACAGGCCATTCCTACGAGCAGTACTTC.

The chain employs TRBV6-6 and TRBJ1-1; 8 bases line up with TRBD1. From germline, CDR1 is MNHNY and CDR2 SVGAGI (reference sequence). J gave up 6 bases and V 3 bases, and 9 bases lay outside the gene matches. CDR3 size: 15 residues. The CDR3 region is CASSYHGQGRAEAFF. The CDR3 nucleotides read TGTGCCAGCAGTTATCATGGACAGGGCAGGGCTGAAGCTTTCTTT.

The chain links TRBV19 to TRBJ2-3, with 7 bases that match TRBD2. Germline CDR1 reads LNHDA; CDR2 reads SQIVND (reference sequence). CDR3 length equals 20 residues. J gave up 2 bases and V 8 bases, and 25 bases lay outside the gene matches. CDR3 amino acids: CASPPTSHPVLRHYTDTQYF. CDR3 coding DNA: TGTGCCAGTCCTCCGACTAGCCATCCCGTCCTCCGACACTACACAGATACGCAGTATTTT.